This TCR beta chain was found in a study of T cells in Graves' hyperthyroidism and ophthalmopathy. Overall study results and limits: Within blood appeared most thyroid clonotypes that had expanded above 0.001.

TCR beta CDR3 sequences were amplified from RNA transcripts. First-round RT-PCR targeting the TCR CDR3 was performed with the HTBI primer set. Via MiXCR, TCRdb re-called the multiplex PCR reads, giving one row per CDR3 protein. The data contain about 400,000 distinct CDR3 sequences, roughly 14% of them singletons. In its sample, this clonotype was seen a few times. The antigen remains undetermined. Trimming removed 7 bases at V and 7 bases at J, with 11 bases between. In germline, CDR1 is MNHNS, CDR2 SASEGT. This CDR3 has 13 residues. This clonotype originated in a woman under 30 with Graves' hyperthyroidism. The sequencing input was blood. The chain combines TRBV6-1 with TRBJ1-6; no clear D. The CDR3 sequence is CASNLAGNSPLHF. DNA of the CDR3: TGTGCCAGCAACTTGGCGGGGAATTCACCCCTCCACTTT.